One sample yielded the 22 T cell receptor beta chains listed below, sequenced in a study of Ad26.COV2.S vaccination and SARS-CoV-2 variants (dated by TCRdb to the early 2020s). The treatment or condition label for this specimen denotes: about 20 received Ad26.COV2.S at low or high dose, single or two shots; several received placebo; per-sample allocation not given. Repertoires of vaccine and placebo recipients were sequenced from samples collected on day 63 after the first injection. The method was the immunoSEQ multiplex PCR assay. In its TCRdb copy, this immuneACCESS table keeps in-frame sequences only and misses some clones. Where compared with another copy, unresolved V genes explain less than half of these, and the others have no known cause. The sample has approximately 250,000 clones on record, around nine tenths of them singletons. The ten largest make up just under 3% of the sample. The specimen comprised peripheral blood, sampled in a trial of Ad26.COV2.S vaccine versus placebo. These receptors all stem from a person between 18 and 59 years old who received the Ad26.COV2.S COVID-19 vaccine or a placebo.

The chain employs TRBV11-2 and TRBJ2-7, with D hard to call. CDR1 SGHAT and CDR2 FQNNGV come from the germline V gene. Trimming pared 5 bases from V and 3 bases from J, leaving 20 bases between. The CDR3 is made up of 16 amino acids. The chain's CDR3 is CASSQKTWVYGYEQYF. CDR3 sequence (DNA): TGTGCCAGCAGCCAAAAGACATGGGTGTATGGCTACGAGCAGTACTTC.

This chain uses TRBV30 with TRBJ1-6; D perhaps matches TRBD1 (5 bases). Per germline, CDR1 GTSNPN and CDR2 SVGIG (reference sequence). This CDR3 region has 15 residues. V lost 0 bases and J 6 bases, leaving 12 bases between the germline ends. The CDR3 nucleotides are TGTGCCTGGAGTGTTACGAGGGACGGTAATTCACCCCTCCACTTT. Protein product: CAWSVTRDGNSPLHF.

V usage is TRBV5-6 and J usage is TRBJ1-2; TRBD1 is a possible D gene (5 bases). The CDR3 has 16 residues. V was trimmed by 0 bases and J by 4 bases, leaving 16 bases between them. The germline V gene encodes CDR1 SGHDT and CDR2 YYEEEE. The CDR3 sequence is CASSLAGEQALYGYTF. DNA for the CDR3: TGTGCCAGCAGCTTGGCGGGGGAACAGGCCCTCTATGGCTACACCTTC.

The chain has TRBV3-1 (or the pseudogene TRBV3-2) and TRBJ2-5, with 8 bases that match TRBD2. In germline, CDR1 is LGHDT, CDR2 YNNKEL (reference sequence). The CDR3 is 14 amino acids. V trimming: 4 bases; J trimming: 2 bases; junction bases outside the gene matches: 3. CDR3 bases: TGTGCCAGCAGCCGGAGCGGGGGACAAGAGACCCAGTACTTC. It translates to CASSRSGGQETQYF.

The chain combines TRBV27 with TRBJ2-5; 10 nucleotides line up with TRBD2. The CDR3 runs 17 residues. Germline CDR1 is MNHEY and CDR2 is SMNVEV (reference sequence). J was trimmed by 5 bases and V by 3 bases; bases with no gene match: 12. The CDR3, as DNA: TGTGCCAGCAGTTTGAGAGCAGCGGGGGGGCCAGGGGAGACCCAGTACTTC. It codes for CASSLRAAGGPGETQYF.

This clone appeared a few times. The chain is built from TRBV7-9 and TRBJ1-5; unclear D gene. V gave up 1 base and J gave up 7 bases, with 8 bases separating them. Looked up from germline, CDR1 is SEHNR and CDR2 is FQNEAQ (reference sequence). The CDR3 loop spans 13 amino acids. CDR3 in DNA: TGTGCCAGCAGCTTAGAATCGGACCAGCCCCAGCATTTT. This codes for CASSLESDQPQHF. The variable domain in full, with the rest retrieved from reference TRBV7-9 and TRBJ1-5, is DTGVSQNPRHKITKRGQNVTFRCDPISEHNRLYWYRQTLGQGPEFLTYFQNEAQLEKSRLLSDRFSAERPKGSFSTLEIQRTEQGDSAMYLCASSLESDQPQHFGDGTRLSIL.

V gene TRBV15 combines with J gene TRBJ2-1; 7 bases align to TRBD2. The CDR3 spans 14 residues. J gave up 8 bases and V 1 base, and 5 bases lay outside the gene matches. Germline assignment: CDR1 LNHNV and CDR2 YYDKDF (reference sequence). The chain's CDR3 is CATSRAGGPDEQFF. DNA of the CDR3: TGTGCCACCAGCAGAGCGGGAGGACCTGATGAGCAGTTCTTC.

The V and J genes are TRBV7-2 and TRBJ2-7, with D perhaps matching TRBD2 (6 bases). CDR1 and CDR2 from the germline V gene are SGHTA and FQGNSA. This CDR3 has 14 amino acids. Trimming cost V 5 bases and J 2 bases, with 13 bases left between them. CDR3 sequence: CASSPRESTYEQYF. The CDR3 DNA reads as TGTGCCAGCAGCCCCCGGGAGTCCACCTACGAGCAGTACTTC.

In its sample, this clone was seen a few times. The rearrangement links TRBV7-9 to TRBJ2-7; 11 bases line up with TRBD2. Germline V gene lookup returns CDR1 SEHNR and CDR2 FQNEAQ (reference sequence). This CDR3 is 15 amino acids long. Trimming at V came to 6 bases and at J to 3 bases, leaving 7 bases not matched to a gene. CDR3 region: CASSPRLAGRYEQYV. The DNA for the CDR3 is TGTGCCAGCAGTCCCCGACTAGCGGGGCGCTACGAGCAGTACGTC.

The gene calls are TRBV18 and TRBJ2-5; tentative D call: TRBD1 (6 bases). The CDR3 has 14 amino acids. The V gene's germline CDR1 is KGHSH and CDR2 LQKENI. V lost 3 bases and J 2 bases, leaving 10 bases between the germline ends. As DNA, the CDR3 is TGTGCCAGCTCACCTCAGGGGCGGCAAGAGACCCAGTACTTC. Translating gives CASSPQGRQETQYF. The full variable domain, with the rest looked up from reference TRBV18 and TRBJ2-5, is NAGVMQNPRHLVRRRGQEARLRCSPMKGHSHVYWYRQLPEEGLKFMVYLQKENIIDESGMPKERFSAEFPKEGPSILRIQQVVRGDSAAYFCASSPQGRQETQYFGPGTRLLVL.

The chain couples TRBV19 to TRBJ2-1; D possibly uses TRBD1 or TRBD2 (5 bases each). The germline V gene has CDR1 LNHDA and CDR2 SQIVND (reference sequence). Trimming shortened V by 0 bases and J by 14 bases, and 14 bases separated the two germline ends. The CDR3 length is 13 residues. The CDR3 protein is CASSIDVRGAKFF. The DNA for the CDR3 is TGTGCCAGTAGTATAGATGTCCGGGGCGCGAAGTTCTTC.

The chain recombines TRBV4-3 with TRBJ2-5; either TRBD1 or TRBD2 may fit D (6 bases each). CDR1 LGHNA and CDR2 YSLEER come from the germline V gene. This CDR3 spans 14 amino acids. V gave up 3 bases and J gave up 5 bases, with 13 bases separating them. The CDR3 nucleotides are TGCGCCAGCAGCCAGAATGGGGGGCTGGAGACCCAGTACTTC. It codes for CASSQNGGLETQYF.

The rearrangement joins TRBV6-2 or TRBV6-3 to TRBJ1-5; 8 bases fit TRBD1. Per germline, CDR1 MNHEY and CDR2 SVGEGT. With 2 bases clipped from V and 5 bases from J, the junction kept 14 bases outside the gene matches. This CDR3 comprises 18 residues. The CDR3 protein is CASSYPDRGFGMDQPQHF. Written as DNA, the CDR3 is TGTGCCAGCAGTTACCCTGACAGGGGATTTGGTATGGATCAGCCCCAGCATTTT.

The chain links TRBV5-3 to TRBJ2-3; 7 positions match TRBD2. TRBV5-3 is an open reading frame whose function is uncertain. Trimming removed 4 bases from V and 1 base from J; junction bases left unmatched: 9. The CDR3 totals 16 residues. DNA of the CDR3: TGTGCCAGAAGCAATGAGATAGCGGGCGGCACAGATACGCAGTATTTT. This codes for CARSNEIAGGTDTQYF.

A note on this clone: The sample holds other DNA sequences that translate to the same CDR3. This chain uses TRBV6-5 with TRBJ1-6; D is unclear. The CDR3 is 14 residues long. V was trimmed by 2 bases and J by 4 bases, leaving 6 bases between them. Germline CDR1 and CDR2: MNHEY and SVGAGI. CDR3 bases: TGTGCCAGCAGTTACCTGGGGTATAATTCACCCCTCCACTTT. Encoded protein: CASSYLGYNSPLHF.

Details on this clone: The junction shows a germline mismatch at one end, possibly a read error. The chain carries TRBV29-1 and TRBJ2-3, with unresolved D. The CDR3 is made up of 13 amino acids. Germline-derived CDR1 and CDR2 are SQVTM and ANQGSEA. CDR3 in DNA: TGCAGCGTTGGATCGATGAATACAGATGCGCAGTATTTT. It encodes CSVGSMNTDAQYF.

This rearrangement joins TRBV11-2 to TRBJ2-7, with a possible D match to TRBD1 (6 bases). Per the germline V gene, CDR1 is SGHAT and CDR2 is FQNNGV. Trimming took 4 bases from V and 4 from J, leaving 20 bases between them. The length of the CDR3 is 16 residues. Here the CDR3 DNA reads TGTGCCAGCAGCTCAGACAGGTTCCAGGGACCTTACGAGCAGTACTTC. Protein sequence: CASSSDRFQGPYEQYF.

The V call is TRBV15, the J call TRBJ1-2; D uncertain. Germline V lookup: CDR1 LNHNV, CDR2 YYDKDF (reference sequence). This CDR3 contains 16 residues. V lost 0 bases and J 0 bases, leaving 11 bases between the germline ends. CDR3 in DNA: TGTGCCACCAGCAGAGACAAGGGATATTCTAACTATGGCTACACCTTC. The encoded protein is CATSRDKGYSNYGYTF.

The CDR3 DNA follows: TGTGCCTGGAGTGTCTTGGGCAATCAGCCCCAGCATTTT. This encodes CAWSVLGNQPQHF. The rearrangement joins TRBV30 to TRBJ1-5; no reliable D call. In germline, CDR1 is GTSNPN, CDR2 SVGIG (reference sequence). Deletions cut 0 bases from V and 2 bases from J, with 5 bases between. The CDR3 totals 13 residues. Complete variable domain (other parts from reference TRBV30 and TRBJ1-5): SQTIHQWPATLVQPVGSPLSLECTVEGTSNPNLYWYRQAAGRGLQLLFYSVGIGQISSEVPQNLSASRPQDRQFILSSKKLLLSDSGFYLCAWSVLGNQPQHFGDGTRLSIL.

In its sample, this clone was seen once. The chain carries TRBV20-1 and TRBJ2-7; TRBD1 is a possible D gene (6 bases). V was clipped by 5 bases and J by 8 bases, with 13 bases between them. The CDR3 spans 11 residues. Germline-derived CDR1 and CDR2 are DFQATT and SNEGSKA (reference sequence). This CDR3 is CSALNRDKQYF. In DNA, the CDR3 is TGCAGTGCTCTAAACAGGGATAAGCAGTACTTC.

This clone was detected only a few times. The chain employs TRBV9 and TRBJ2-7; maybe TRBD1 (6 bases). The CDR3 spans 16 residues. V was shortened by 3 bases and J by 6 bases, with 22 bases between the two germline ends. Germline values: CDR1 SGDLS, CDR2 YYNGEE. CDR3 sequence reads: CASSGGSTGTRGEQYF. The CDR3 DNA reads TGTGCCAGCAGCGGGGGTTCAACCGGGACAAGGGGCGAGCAGTACTTC.

In DNA, the CDR3 is TGCAGCGTTGAAGAGATATCGGGGAATGGCTACACCTTC. Translation gives CSVEEISGNGYTF. The chain links TRBV29-1 to TRBJ1-2; D uncertain. From germline, CDR1 is SQVTM and CDR2 ANQGSEA. V was cut by 0 bases and J by 6 bases, with 11 bases left in between. This CDR3 spans 13 amino acids.